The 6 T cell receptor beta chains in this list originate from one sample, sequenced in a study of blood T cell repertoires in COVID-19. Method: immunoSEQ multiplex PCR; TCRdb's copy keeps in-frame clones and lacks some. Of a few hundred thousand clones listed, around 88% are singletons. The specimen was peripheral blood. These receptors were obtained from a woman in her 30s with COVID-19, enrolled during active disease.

The CDR3 nucleotides are TGTGCCAGCAGCTTGAGGGACACAGAAAACATTCAGTACTTC. Translated: CASSLRDTENIQYF. The chain carries TRBV5-4 and TRBJ2-4; tentatively, D is TRBD1 (6 bases). The CDR3 consists of 14 residues. V dropped 1 base and J dropped 5 bases, with 10 bases sitting between them. Germline CDR1 SGHNT, CDR2 YYREEE (reference sequence). Variable domain in full (rest from reference TRBV5-4 and TRBJ2-4): ETGVTQSPTHLIKTRGQQVTLRCSSQSGHNTVSWYQQALGQGPQFIFQYYREEENGRGNFPPRFSGLQFPNYSSELNVNALELDDSALYLCASSLRDTENIQYFGAGTRLSVL.

The CDR3 spells CASSFTPTNEKLFF. The DNA for the CDR3 is TGTGCCAGCAGCTTCACACCAACTAATGAAAAACTGTTTTTT. This chain joins TRBV11-3 and TRBJ1-4; D call uncertain. This CDR3 region has 14 residues. CDR1 is SGHNT, CDR2 YENEEA, per germline. Trimming removed 3 bases at V and 0 bases at J, with 5 bases between.

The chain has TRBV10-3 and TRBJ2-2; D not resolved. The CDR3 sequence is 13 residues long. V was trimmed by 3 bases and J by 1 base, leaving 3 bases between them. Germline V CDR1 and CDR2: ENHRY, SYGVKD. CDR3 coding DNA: TGTGCCATCAGTGACAGGAACACCGGGGAGCTGTTTTTT. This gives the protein CAISDRNTGELFF.

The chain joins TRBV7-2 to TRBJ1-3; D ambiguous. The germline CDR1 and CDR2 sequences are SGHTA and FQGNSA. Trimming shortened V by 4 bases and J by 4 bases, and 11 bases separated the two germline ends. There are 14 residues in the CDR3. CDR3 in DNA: TGTGCCAGCAGCTCCGGAGGGTCGGGAAACACCATATATTTT. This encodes CASSSGGSGNTIYF.

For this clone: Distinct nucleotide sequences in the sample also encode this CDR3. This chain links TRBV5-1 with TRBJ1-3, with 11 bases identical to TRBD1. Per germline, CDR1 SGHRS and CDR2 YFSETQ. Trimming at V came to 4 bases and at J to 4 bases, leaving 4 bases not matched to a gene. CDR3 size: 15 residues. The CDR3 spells CASSPDRGLGNTIYF. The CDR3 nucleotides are TGCGCCAGCAGCCCGGACAGGGGGCTCGGAAACACCATATATTTT.

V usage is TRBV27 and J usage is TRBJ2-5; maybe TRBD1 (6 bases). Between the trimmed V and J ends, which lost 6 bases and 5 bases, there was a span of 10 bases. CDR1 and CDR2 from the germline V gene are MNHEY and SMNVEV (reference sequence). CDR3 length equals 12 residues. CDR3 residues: CASRGAIETQYF. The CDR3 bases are TGTGCCAGCAGGGGGGCGATCGAGACCCAGTACTTC.